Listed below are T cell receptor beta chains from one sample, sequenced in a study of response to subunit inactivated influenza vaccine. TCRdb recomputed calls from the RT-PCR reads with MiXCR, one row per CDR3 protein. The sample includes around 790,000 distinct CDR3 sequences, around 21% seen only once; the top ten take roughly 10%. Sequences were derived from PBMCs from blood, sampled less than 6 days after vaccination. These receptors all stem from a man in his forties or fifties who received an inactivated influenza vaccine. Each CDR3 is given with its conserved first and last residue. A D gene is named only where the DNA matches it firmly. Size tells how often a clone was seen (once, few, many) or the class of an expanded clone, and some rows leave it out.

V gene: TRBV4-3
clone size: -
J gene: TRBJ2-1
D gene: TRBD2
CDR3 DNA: TGCGCCAGCAGGGCTACTAGCGGGAACAATGAGCAGTTCTTC
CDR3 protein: CASRATSGNNEQFF

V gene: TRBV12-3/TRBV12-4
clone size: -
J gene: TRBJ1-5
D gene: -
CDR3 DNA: TGTGCCAGCAGTTTTCGGGAAGGCCAGCCCCAGCATTTT
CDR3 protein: CASSFREGQPQHF

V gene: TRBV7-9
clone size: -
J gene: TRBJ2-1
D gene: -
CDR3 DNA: TGTGCCAGCAGCTTAGAGCGTATGATGCTTGATGAGCAGTTCTTC
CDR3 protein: CASSLERMMLDEQFF

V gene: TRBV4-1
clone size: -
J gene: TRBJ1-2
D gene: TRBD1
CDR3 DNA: TGCGCCAGCAGCCGACCGGACAGGCCTAACTATGGCTACACCTTC
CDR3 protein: CASSRPDRPNYGYTF

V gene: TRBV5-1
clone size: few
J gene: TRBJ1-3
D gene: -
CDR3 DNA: TGCGCCAGCAGCTTGGAGGCAGGTCGTCACTCTGGAAACACCATATATTTT
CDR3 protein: CASSLEAGRHSGNTIYF

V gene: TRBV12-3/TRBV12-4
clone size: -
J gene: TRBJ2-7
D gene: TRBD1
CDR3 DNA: TGTGCCAGCAGTCCCCGGGACAGGGTGCCCTACGAGCAGTACTTC
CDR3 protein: CASSPRDRVPYEQYF

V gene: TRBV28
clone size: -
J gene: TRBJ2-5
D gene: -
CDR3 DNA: TGTGCCAGCGGGAAGACCCAGTACTTC
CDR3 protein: CASGKTQYF

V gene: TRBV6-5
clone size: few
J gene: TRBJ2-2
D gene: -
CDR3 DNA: TGTGCCAGCAGTTTGCTAAGGACCGGGGAGCTGTTTTTT
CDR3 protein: CASSLLRTGELFF

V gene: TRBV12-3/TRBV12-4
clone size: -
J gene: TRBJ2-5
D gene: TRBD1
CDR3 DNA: TGTGCCAGCTACGGGGGACAGGGGTGGACCCAGTACTTC
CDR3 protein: CASYGGQGWTQYF

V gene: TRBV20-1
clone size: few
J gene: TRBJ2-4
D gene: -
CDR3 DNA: TGCAGTGCCCTCTATCGGGCAGGCCAACTAGCCAAAAACATTCAGTACTTC
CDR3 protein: CSALYRAGQLAKNIQYF

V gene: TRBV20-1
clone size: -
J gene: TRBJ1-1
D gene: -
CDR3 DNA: TGCAGTGCTACGTCCCGGGTGGGGGGGAGGAGAACTGAAGCTTTCTTT
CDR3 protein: CSATSRVGGRRTEAFF

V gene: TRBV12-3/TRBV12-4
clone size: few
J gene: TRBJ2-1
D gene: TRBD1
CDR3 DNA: TGTGCCAGCAGTCGGACAGGGTTGTGGAATGAGCAGTTCTTC
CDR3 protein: CASSRTGLWNEQFF

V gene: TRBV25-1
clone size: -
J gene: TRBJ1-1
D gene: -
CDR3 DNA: TGTGCCAGCAGTGAAGGGCGGGGAAACACTGAAGCTTTCTTT
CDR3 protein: CASSEGRGNTEAFF

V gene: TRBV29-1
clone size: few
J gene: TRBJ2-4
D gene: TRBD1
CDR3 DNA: TGCAGCGTTGCGAGGGGGCCGGACAAAAACATTCAGTACTTC
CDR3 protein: CSVARGPDKNIQYF

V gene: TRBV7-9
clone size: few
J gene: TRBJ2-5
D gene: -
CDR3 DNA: TGTGCCAGCAGAAACAGCATCCAAGAGACCCAGTACTTC
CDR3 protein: CASRNSIQETQYF

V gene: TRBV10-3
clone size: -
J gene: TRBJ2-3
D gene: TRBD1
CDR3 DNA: TGTGCCATCAGTGATCCGGGACAGGGGGCCTCAGATACGCAGTATTTT
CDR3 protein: CAISDPGQGASDTQYF

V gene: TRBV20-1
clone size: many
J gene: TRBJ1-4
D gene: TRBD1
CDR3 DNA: TGCAGTGCCAACAGGGGGCGAGAGGAAAAACTGTTTTTT
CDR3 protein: CSANRGREEKLFF

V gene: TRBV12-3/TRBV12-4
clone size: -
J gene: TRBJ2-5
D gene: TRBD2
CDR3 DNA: TGTGCCAGCAGCTGGACTAGCGGGGATCGGGAGACCCAGTACTTC
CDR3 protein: CASSWTSGDRETQYF

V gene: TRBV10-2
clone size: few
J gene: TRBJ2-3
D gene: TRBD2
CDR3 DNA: TGCGCCAGCAGGGACCCGGGCGGGGGGCGTGCAGATACGCAGTATTTT
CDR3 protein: CASRDPGGGRADTQYF

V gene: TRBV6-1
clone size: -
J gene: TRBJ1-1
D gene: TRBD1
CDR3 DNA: TGTGCCAGCACTACGGACAGGGTAGGCACTGAAGCTTTCTTT
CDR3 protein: CASTTDRVGTEAFF